The present entry profiles one T cell receptor beta chain with its context. Unique molecular identifiers were attached to individual cDNA molecules within the library. TCRdb itself ran the RACE reads through MiXCR, one entry per CDR3 protein. The sample yields some 43,000 distinct CDR3 sequences, over 3.5% seen once. The data are from a study of human T cells and chemical hapten exposure. The CDR3 covers 15 residues. From germline, CDR1 is MNHEY and CDR2 SMNVEV (reference sequence). V shed 4 bases and J 4 bases; nucleotides not matched to a gene: 7. Time point denoted: patch test 1, 2 weeks after DPC sensitization. Treatment reported: therapeutic diphenylcyclopropenone sensitization with weekly scalp DPC. The template was total RNA from unfractionated whole blood. The study enrolled 18 to 70-year-old alopecia patients suitable for DPC.

This specimen consisted of whole blood, obtained in connection with sensitization to the hapten diphenylcyclopropenone (DPC). The V and J genes are TRBV27 and TRBJ2-3; 8 bases fit TRBD1. The clonotype comes from a man in his fifties or sixties with alopecia areata. Some clones in this sample may be carry-over from other donors' samples. For the CDR3, the DNA is TGTGCCAGCAGTTCTATGACAGGGGCGGCAGATACGCAGTATTTT. As protein: CASSSMTGAADTQYF.